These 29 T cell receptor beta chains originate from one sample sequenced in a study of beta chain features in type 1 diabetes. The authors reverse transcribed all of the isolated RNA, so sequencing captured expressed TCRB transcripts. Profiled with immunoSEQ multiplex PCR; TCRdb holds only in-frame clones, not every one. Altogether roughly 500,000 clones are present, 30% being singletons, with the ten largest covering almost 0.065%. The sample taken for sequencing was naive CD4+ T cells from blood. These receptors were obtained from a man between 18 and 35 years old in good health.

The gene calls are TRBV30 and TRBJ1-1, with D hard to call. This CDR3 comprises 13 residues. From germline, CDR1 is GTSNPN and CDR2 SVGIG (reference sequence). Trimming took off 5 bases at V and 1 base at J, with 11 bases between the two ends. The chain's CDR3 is CAWARAQNTEAFF. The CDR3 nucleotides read TGTGCCTGGGCCCGGGCCCAGAACACTGAAGCTTTCTTT.

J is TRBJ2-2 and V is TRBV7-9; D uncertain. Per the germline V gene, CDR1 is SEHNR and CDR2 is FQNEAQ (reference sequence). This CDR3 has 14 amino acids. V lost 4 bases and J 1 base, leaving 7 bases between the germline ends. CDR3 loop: CASSSVKNTGELFF. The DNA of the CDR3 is TGTGCCAGCAGCTCGGTTAAGAACACCGGGGAGCTGTTTTTT.

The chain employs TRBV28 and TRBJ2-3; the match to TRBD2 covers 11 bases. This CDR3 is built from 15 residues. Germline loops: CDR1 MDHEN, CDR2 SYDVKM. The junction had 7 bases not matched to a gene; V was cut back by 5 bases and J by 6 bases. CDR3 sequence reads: CASSPGLAEGDTQYF. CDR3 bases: TGTGCCAGCAGTCCGGGACTAGCGGAGGGGGATACGCAGTATTTT.

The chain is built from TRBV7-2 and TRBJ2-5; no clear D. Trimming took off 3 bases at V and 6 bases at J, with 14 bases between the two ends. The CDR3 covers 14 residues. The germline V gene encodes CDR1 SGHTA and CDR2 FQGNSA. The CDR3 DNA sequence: TGTGCCAGCAGCTTCAATTACCAAAGTCAGACCCAGTACTTC. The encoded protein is CASSFNYQSQTQYF.

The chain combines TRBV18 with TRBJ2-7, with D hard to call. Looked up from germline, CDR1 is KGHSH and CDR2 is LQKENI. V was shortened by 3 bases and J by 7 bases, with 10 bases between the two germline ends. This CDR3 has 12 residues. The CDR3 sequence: CASSPRPREQYF. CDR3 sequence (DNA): TGTGCCAGCTCACCTCGCCCGAGGGAGCAGTACTTC.

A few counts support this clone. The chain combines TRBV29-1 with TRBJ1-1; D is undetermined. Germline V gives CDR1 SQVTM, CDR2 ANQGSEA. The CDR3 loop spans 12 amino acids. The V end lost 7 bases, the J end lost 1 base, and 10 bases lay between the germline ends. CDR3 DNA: TGCAGCGCAAAAATAACGAACACTGAAGCTTTCTTT. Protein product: CSAKITNTEAFF.

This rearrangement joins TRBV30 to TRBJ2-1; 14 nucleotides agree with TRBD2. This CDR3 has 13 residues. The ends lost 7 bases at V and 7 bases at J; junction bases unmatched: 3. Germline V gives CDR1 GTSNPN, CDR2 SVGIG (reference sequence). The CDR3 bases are TGTGCCTATGGGACTAGCGGGAGTAATGAGCAGTTCTTC. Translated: CAYGTSGSNEQFF.

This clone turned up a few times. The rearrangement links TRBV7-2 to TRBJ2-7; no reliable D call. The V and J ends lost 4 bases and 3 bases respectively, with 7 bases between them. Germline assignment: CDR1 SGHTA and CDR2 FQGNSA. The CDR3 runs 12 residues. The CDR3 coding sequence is TGTGCCAGCAGCTCCTACAACTACGAGCAGTACTTC. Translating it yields CASSSYNYEQYF.

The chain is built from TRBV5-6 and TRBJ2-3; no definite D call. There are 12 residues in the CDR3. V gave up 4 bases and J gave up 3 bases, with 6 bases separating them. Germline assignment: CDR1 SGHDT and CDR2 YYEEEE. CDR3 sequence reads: CASSELTDTQYF. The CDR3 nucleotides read TGTGCCAGCAGCGAGTTAACAGATACGCAGTATTTT.

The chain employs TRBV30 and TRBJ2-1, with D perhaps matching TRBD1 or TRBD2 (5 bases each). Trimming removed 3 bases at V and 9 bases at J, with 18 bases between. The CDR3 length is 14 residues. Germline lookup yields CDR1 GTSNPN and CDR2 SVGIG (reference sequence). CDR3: CAWRVQASFGEQFF. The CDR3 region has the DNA TGTGCCTGGAGGGTACAGGCTAGCTTTGGTGAGCAGTTCTTC.

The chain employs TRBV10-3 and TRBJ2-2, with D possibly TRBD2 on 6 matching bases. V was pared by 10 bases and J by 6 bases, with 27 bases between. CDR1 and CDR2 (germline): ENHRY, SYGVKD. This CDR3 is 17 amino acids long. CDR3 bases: TGTGCCACTCGAGGGGAGAAGGGACTCGACATTGCCGGGGAGCTGTTTTTT. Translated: CATRGEKGLDIAGELFF.

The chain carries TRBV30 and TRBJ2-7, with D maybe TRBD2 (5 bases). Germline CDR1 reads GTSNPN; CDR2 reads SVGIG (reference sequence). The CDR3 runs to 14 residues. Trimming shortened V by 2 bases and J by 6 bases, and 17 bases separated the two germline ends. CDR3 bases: TGTGCCTGGAGTCGGGAAACAGCCTGGGGCGAGCAGTACTTC. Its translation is CAWSRETAWGEQYF.

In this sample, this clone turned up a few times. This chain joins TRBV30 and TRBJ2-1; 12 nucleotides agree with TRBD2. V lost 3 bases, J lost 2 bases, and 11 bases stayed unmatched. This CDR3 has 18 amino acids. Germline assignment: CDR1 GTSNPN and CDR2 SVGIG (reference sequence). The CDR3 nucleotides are TGTGCCTGGAGGATTTCCTGGACTAGCGGGGCCACCTACAATGAGCAGTTCTTC. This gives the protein CAWRISWTSGATYNEQFF.

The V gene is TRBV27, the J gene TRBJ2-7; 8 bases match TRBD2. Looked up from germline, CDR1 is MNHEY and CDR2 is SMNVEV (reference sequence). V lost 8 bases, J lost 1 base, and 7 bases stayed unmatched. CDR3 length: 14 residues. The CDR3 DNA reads TGTGCCAGCGGGATAGCGGGGCGGTCCTACGAGCAGTACTTC. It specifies CASGIAGRSYEQYF.

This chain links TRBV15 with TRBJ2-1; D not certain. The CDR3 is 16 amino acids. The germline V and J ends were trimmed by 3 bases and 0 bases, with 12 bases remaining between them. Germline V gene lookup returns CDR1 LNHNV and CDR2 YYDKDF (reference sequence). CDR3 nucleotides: TGTGCCACCAGCAGCCTATTGCCTAGCTCCTACAATGAGCAGTTCTTC. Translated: CATSSLLPSSYNEQFF.

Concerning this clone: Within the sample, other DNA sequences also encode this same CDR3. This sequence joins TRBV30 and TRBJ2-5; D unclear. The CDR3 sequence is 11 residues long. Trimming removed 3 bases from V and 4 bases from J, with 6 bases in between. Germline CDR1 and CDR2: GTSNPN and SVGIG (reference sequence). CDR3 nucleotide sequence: TGTGCCTGGAGCCCCGGAGAGACCCAGTACTTC. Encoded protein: CAWSPGETQYF.

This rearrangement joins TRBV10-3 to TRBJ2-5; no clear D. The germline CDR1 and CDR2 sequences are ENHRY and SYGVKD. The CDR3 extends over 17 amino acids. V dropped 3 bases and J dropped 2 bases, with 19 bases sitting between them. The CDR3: CAISDPLPQSTQETQYF. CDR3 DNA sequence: TGTGCCATCAGTGACCCCCTTCCACAGTCAACTCAAGAGACCCAGTACTTC.

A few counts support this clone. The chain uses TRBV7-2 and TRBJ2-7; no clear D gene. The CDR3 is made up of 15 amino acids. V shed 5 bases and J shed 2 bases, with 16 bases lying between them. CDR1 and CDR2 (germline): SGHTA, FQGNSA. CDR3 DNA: TGTGCCAGCAGCCCAGCCCCCTACAGTACCTACGAGCAGTACTTC. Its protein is CASSPAPYSTYEQYF.

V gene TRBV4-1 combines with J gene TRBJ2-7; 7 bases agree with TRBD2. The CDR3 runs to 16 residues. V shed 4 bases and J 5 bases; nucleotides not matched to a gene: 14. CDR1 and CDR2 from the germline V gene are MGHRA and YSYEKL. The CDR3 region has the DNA TGCGCCAGCAGCCTCCTACCCTGGACTAGTAACAACGAGCAGTACTTC. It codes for CASSLLPWTSNNEQYF.

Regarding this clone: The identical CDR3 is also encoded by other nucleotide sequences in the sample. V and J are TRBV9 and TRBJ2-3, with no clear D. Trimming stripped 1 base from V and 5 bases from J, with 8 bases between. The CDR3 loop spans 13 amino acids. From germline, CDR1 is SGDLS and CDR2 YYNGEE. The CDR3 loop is CASSVSPLDTQYF. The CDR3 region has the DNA TGTGCCAGCAGCGTAAGCCCCCTAGATACGCAGTATTTT.

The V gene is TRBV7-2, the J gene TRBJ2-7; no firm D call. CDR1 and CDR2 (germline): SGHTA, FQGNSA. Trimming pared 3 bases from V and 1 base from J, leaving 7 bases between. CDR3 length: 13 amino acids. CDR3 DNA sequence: TGTGCCAGCAGCTTTATGGAATCCTACGAGCAGTACTTC. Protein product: CASSFMESYEQYF.

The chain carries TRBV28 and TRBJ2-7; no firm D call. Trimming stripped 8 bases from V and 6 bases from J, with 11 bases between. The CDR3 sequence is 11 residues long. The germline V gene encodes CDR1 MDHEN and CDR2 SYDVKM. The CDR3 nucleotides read TGTGCCAGCCTTTCCAGTGGCGAGCAGTACTTC. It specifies CASLSSGEQYF.

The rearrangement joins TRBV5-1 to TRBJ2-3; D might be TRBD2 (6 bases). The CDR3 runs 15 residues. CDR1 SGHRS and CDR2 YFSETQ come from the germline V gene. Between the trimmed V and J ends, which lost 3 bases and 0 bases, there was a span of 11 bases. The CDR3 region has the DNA TGCGCCAGCAGCTCTCCGGGACTCAGCACAGATACGCAGTATTTT. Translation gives CASSSPGLSTDTQYF.

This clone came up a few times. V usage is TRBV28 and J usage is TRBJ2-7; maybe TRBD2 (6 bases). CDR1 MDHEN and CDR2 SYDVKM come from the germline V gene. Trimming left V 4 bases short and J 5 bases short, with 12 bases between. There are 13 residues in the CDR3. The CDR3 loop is CASSYGGKDEQYF. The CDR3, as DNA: TGTGCCAGCAGTTACGGAGGGAAGGACGAGCAGTACTTC. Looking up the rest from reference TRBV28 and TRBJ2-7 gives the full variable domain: DVKVTQSSRYLVKRTGEKVFLECVQDMDHENMFWYRQDPGLGLRLIYFSYDVKMKEKGDIPEGYSVSREKKERFSLILESASTNQTSMYLCASSYGGKDEQYFGPGTRLTVT.

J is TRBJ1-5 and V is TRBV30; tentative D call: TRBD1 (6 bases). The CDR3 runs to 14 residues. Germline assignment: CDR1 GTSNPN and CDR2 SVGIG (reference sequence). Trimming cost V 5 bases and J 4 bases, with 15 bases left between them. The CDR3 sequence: CAWGGPPENQPQHF. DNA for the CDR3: TGTGCCTGGGGGGGCCCTCCGGAGAATCAGCCCCAGCATTTT.

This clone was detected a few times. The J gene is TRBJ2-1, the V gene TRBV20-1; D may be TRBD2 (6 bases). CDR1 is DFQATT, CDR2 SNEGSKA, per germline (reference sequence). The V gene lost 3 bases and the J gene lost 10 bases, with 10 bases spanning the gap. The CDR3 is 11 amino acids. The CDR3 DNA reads TGCAGTGCTAGTTCGGAGGGCGAGCAGTTCTTC. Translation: CSASSEGEQFF.

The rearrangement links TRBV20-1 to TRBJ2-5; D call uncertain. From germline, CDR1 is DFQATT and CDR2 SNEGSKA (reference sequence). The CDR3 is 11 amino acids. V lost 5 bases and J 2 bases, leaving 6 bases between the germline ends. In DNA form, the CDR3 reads TGCAGTGCTCCGTGGCAAGAGACCCAGTACTTC. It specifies CSAPWQETQYF.

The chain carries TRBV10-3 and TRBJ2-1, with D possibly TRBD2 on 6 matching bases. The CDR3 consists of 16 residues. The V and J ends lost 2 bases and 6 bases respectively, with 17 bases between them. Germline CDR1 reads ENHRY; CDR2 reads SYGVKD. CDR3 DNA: TGTGCCATCAGTGAGATCGGGGGAGTACTCCGCAATGAGCAGTTCTTC. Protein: CAISEIGGVLRNEQFF.

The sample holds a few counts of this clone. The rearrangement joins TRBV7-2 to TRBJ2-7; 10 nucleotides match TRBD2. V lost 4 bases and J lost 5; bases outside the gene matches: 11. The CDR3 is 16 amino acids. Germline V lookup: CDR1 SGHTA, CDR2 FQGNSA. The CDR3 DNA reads TGTGCCAGCAGCTCATTGAGCGGGAGGGTTATACACGAGCAGTACTTC. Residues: CASSSLSGRVIHEQYF.